Sequencing of this T cell receptor beta chain was carried out in a study of blood T cell repertoires in COVID-19 (dated by TCRdb to about 2020). As for the study more broadly: Collaborator samples came from the United States, Italy and Spain and covered acute and convalescent phases of COVID-19. Where HLA class I and class II types were available, the types were taken from metadata supplied by the sample provider, not from assay-based typing. The repertoires were made available in a free public database intended to serve as a resource for research on the immune response to SARS-CoV-2. Samples came from the ongoing ImmuneRACE study (first 160 participants) plus 1,254 subjects from 6 global collaborators. Deeply sampled blood TCRbeta repertoires from subjects exposed to, actively infected with, or recovered from COVID-19 were included in the dataset. The prospective study material was composed of cDNA or gDNA derived from T cells, B-cell-depleted T cells, or PBMCs. A de-identified subject ID, COVID-19 status, age in years and sex were almost always included in the sample metadata.

The CDR3 measures 14 amino acids from cysteine to phenylalanine. Only the CDR3 part of the read is kept: 42 bases, read in frame from the first base. V is shortened by 0 bases, J by 4 bases, and the region joining them spans 7 bases. CDR1 and CDR2 are read off the germline V gene as SGHRS and YFSETQ. General study outcomes and caveats: How much clinical and demographic metadata was included differed by source and by participant, and the metadata was provided uncurated.

TCRbeta CDR3 regions were amplified from genomic DNA using the immunoSEQ Assay, a bias-controlled multiplex PCR. Per the source publication's procedure: Within the assay, amplification of reference gene primers was used to estimate how many nucleated cells each sample contained. To quantify the absolute abundance of each unique TCRbeta CDR3 rearrangement, sequence reads were collapsed and filtered. For each sample, productive Simpson clonality was calculated by taking the square root of Simpson's diversity index across productive rearrangements. Entries here come from immuneACCESS through TCRdb and include only in-frame sequences with V and J called. Some clones fail to appear in such tables; in the studies checked, an unresolved V gene covers under half of the shortfall, and the cause of the remainder is unknown. D and trimming come from the DNA, and the V and J calls and clone size come from that table. The sample table lists about 130,000 clones, around 75% of them with a count of one. The leading ten clones occupy 4% to 5% of the sample.

About this clone: Its antigen specificity is not known. No quality values exist for individual bases; no much larger clone is one base distant.

At one collaborating source in Seattle, patients were enrolled during active infection and were followed longitudinally through the course of disease. The collaborating institutions used their own protocols to collect whole blood in K2EDTA tubes. For TCRbeta analysis, collaborators shipped samples in one of three forms: frozen whole blood, isolated PBMCs, or DNA extracted from either of those sample types. This sequence originates from a woman in her 70s with COVID-19, enrolled during active disease. The specimen sequenced was peripheral blood. The chain uses TRBV5-1 and TRBJ2-2, with an unclear D gene assignment. The base sequence is TGCGCCAGCAGCTTGGGGGCCTCCACCGGGGAGCTGTTTTTT. Its translation is CASSLGASTGELFF.